This record covers a single TCR beta chain. It has no known antigen specificity. No base-level quality is on record; no much larger clone is a single base apart. Libraries were built with the immunoSEQ multiplex PCR assay. For the multiplex PCR, a mixture combining 60 forward primers for TCR Vbeta segments and 13 reverse primers for TCR Jbeta segments was used. The CDR3 region of rearranged TCR beta genes was amplified from genomic DNA with a multiplex PCR assay. The Illumina HiSeq System was used to sequence the amplified TCR beta libraries as 87-base-pair reads. Concerning the study's data processing: A later analysis counted tens of millions of unique TCR beta chains across the 550 to 700 repertoires, and around 9.9 million of these chains were shared by at least two donors. A nearest-neighbor algorithm error-corrected the raw reads and collapsed the reads into unique sequences, merging closely related sequences to remove PCR and sequencing errors. To assign V, D and J gene segments, CDR3 sequences were aligned to IMGT reference sequences. For a sequence to be retained, a match of at least six nucleotides to both a V gene segment and a J gene segment was required. A rearrangement counted as productive if the CDR3 had no stop codons and remained in frame with V and J, and every other rearrangement counted as non-productive. CDR3 was defined by IMGT convention, running from the second conserved V-encoded cysteine to the conserved J-encoded phenylalanine. The earlier analysis of about 610 of the donors excluded sequences that lacked an unambiguous match to a single V gene segment. In an earlier analysis of 587 of the donors, a V segment was called functional when productive rearrangements were above 56.7%, and segregating when the standard deviation between donors exceeded 5%. A statistical classification framework was built for diagnosing cytomegalovirus status from the catalog of TCR beta chain sequences. V and J gene assignment, in a later analysis, came from comparing TCR nucleotide sequences with IMGT/GENE-DB human TR gene sequences. In a later analysis, CDR3 sequences and most-parsimonious VDJ recombination scenarios were assigned using the TCRdist pipeline. In a later analysis, every TCR beta chain was defined by the combination of its CDR3 amino acid sequence and its V-gene family, and reads without a unique V-gene family were dropped. In a later analysis, 450 to 600 highly shared, low-generation-probability nucleotide sequences were removed to address suspected cross-contamination and a sequencing artifact. In a later analysis, a clonal expansion index was calculated for each public chain from normalized within-repertoire ranks of inferred template counts. A later analysis computed generation probabilities with a VDJ recombination model fitted to out-of-frame rearrangements, and checked the results against IGoR. In a later analysis, TCR-TCR, TCR-HLA and TCR-CMV co-occurrence was scored with hypergeometric tests, and a repertoire-size bias correction was applied to TCR pairs. False discovery rates were estimated in a later analysis by permuting HLA or CMV assignments 20 times. In a later analysis, co-occurring TCRs were grouped using DBSCAN, and TCRdist sequence similarity was added for clustering within HLA-allele-positive subsets. Repertoires with fewer than 30,000 or more than 120,000 public chains, plus five repertoires with anomalous nucleotide sharing, were excluded from co-occurrence clustering. In TCRdb, the immuneACCESS table is reduced to in-frame sequences with V and J assigned. These tables do not hold every clone; where another copy was compared, an unresolved V gene accounts for under half, and the others remain unexplained. Clonal size and the V and J genes are those of that table, whereas D and trimming came from the DNA. Here the sample has over 130,000 clones; approximately 84% occur a single time. Of the sample, about 1.4% is held by the ten largest clones.

The record originates from a study of cytomegalovirus exposure and HLA in healthy donors (dated by TCRdb to the late 2010s). Describing the broader study: According to an earlier analysis of around 600 of the donors, about 180 million T cells yielded 90 million to 140 million unique TCR beta sequences and about 280 Gb of sequence data. An early release covering roughly 600 HLA-typed donors comprised roughly 300 gigabases of sequencing data and tens of millions of unique TCR sequences. Among the 398 genotyped donors, about 83% belonged to the genetic ancestry cluster associated with self-reported Caucasian donors. The aim of the study was to test whether cataloging public T cell receptors could identify signatures of past pathogen exposure. The study profiled the T cell repertoires of about 720 subjects by immunosequencing and related them to cytomegalovirus serostatus. A separate validation cohort of more than 100 different subjects was used in addition to the approximately 670-subject first cohort. To predict cytomegalovirus infection status, the study combined high-throughput TCR immunosequencing, statistical association of individual TCRs with disease status, and machine learning. In a later analysis, previously published TCR beta repertoires from about 640 donors were re-analyzed and high-resolution HLA genotyping was added so that TCR occurrence patterns could be studied. Rather than drawing on any new phenotypic data, the later analysis identified candidate immune exposures from TCR beta sequences and the way those sequences occurred across donors. An earlier analysis of approximately 640 of the donors applied high-throughput TCR beta sequencing to assess whether each TCR beta V gene segment acted as functional or pseudogenic. Donor age, sex, ethnicity and CMV serostatus were compiled alongside the repertoire data. A later genetic analysis used genome-wide SNP genotypes for about 55% of the 666 donors, treating that subset as a discovery cohort. All discovery cohort repertoires had been generated on a single sequencing platform. HLA typing covered class I and class II loci at four-digit resolution. The number of typed donors differed by locus: 629-630 for A, B, C, DRB1 and DQB1; approximately 520 for DQA1; fewer than 610 for DPA1; and 400 to 480 for DPB1. A handful of DR-DQ haplotypes were handled as single units for association and clustering because linkage in the cohort was strong. Across 398 genotyped donors of the cohort, an average of approximately 220,000 unique TCR beta nucleotide sequences per donor were sequenced, and approximately 19% of those sequences were non-productive. Results the study describes overall, beyond this receptor: When HLA alleles, especially DR and DQ, strongly co-occurred, TCR associations were difficult to assign to individual alleles. This cohort had only TCR beta chains sequenced, and the lack of alpha or paired-chain data limited which features could be detected. A further reported finding was that TCR beta sequences accurately predicted the HLA-A and HLA-B alleles for most subjects in the first cohort. Most TCR sequences were seen in very few donors, while some public TCRs were found in many individuals. A cluster of highly shared sequence variants was judged likely to represent a technical artifact of the sequencing pipeline. Sequencing depth was assumed to be roughly uniform across donors in the presence/absence analyses, though that assumption may not hold. Some IMGT-functional V segments, including TRBV6-2 and TRBV6-3, could not be told apart with the 87-base-pair reads, so those segments were excluded. A later genetic analysis reported fewer N-insertions in productive TCRs among donors in an Asian-associated ancestry cluster than the roughly 650-donor mean. It was suggested by the authors that the approach could potentially be generalized to other disease states and immunological phenotypes. In vitro tests confirmed that three of the cytomegalovirus-associated TCR beta chains recognize cytomegalovirus antigens. Roughly 17 rarely observed V segments, including chromosome 9 orphons, were excluded from the earlier analysis of 550 to 700 of the donors because counts were too low. In a later analysis, HLA-associated TCR beta chains were found to be more clonally expanded and to have lower generation probabilities than equally common non-associated chains. A later genetic analysis associated a missense DCLRE1C variant with V-gene and J-gene trimming of TCR beta chains, and an independent cohort replicated the association. At a false discovery rate of 0.05, a later analysis linked approximately 18,000 TCR beta sequences to specific HLA alleles. The only immune exposure information available for the cohort was CMV serostatus. In the study, 150 to 200 TCR beta chains were listed as associated with cytomegalovirus. In a later analysis, TCR association rates were found to vary across HLA loci, with the most associated TCRs seen for DRB1 alleles and the fewest for HLA-C alleles. The classifier was reported to diagnose cytomegalovirus status with high specificity and sensitivity in both the original and validation cohorts. A later analysis reported that several top co-occurrence clusters appeared linked to parvovirus B19, influenza, CMV and Epstein-Barr virus. Linkage disequilibrium might explain the correlated functional status among segregating V segments, but an unknown experimental factor could not be excluded. In a later analysis, most CMV-associated TCR beta chains were found to appear HLA-restricted, with HLA associations seemingly driven largely by CMV exposure. HLA typing was unavailable for some donors at each locus, so association tests used only the typed subset. An earlier analysis of some 560 of the donors showed that most TCR beta V segments appeared in productive rearrangements either about 87% or about 30% of the time, which broadly matched IMGT annotations.

The cohort comprised 710 or so healthy bone marrow donors. Cohort members were all nominally healthy when sampled, although unrecorded immune exposures were likely present. The donor tested CMV seropositive and was one of the 289 seropositive cohort members. Every donor gave a peripheral blood sample, and the peripheral blood mononuclear cells from that sample were used for TCR beta sequencing. The Qiagen DNeasy Blood Extraction Kit was used to extract genomic DNA from the blood cell samples. CDR3 length: 16 amino acids, cysteine to phenylalanine. Of all the DNA, just the CDR3 is kept, 48 bases in frame from base 1. According to the germline V gene, CDR1 reads MDHEN and CDR2 reads SYDVKM. Trimming takes 6 bases off V and 9 bases off J; junction bases not matched to a gene: 16.

The chain couples TRBV28 to TRBJ2-1; TRBD1 aligns with 8 central bases. Input material: PBMCs. This TCR derives from a young man in good health and CMV-seropositive. CDR3 sequence: CASRYSADRVGREQFF. The nucleotide sequence is given as TGTGCCAGCAGATATAGCGCGGACAGGGTTGGGCGTGAGCAGTTCTTC.